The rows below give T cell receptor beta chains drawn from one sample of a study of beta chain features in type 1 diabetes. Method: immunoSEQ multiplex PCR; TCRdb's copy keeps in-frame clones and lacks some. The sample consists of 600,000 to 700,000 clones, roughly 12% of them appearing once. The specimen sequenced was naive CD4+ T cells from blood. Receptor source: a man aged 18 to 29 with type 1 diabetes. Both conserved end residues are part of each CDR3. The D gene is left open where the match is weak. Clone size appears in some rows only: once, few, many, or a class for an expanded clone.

CDR3 protein: CASSPRGQGGTRDEKLFF
CDR3 DNA: TGTGCCAGCTCACCGCGTGGACAGGGGGGTACGAGGGATGAAAAACTGTTTTTT
V gene: TRBV18
CDR3 length: 18
J gene: TRBJ1-4
D gene: TRBD1
clone size: few

CDR3 protein: CASSLEGFEQFF
CDR3 DNA: TGTGCCAGCAGTTTAGAAGGTTTTGAGCAGTTCTTC
V gene: TRBV28
CDR3 length: 12
J gene: TRBJ2-1
D gene: .
clone size: few

CDR3 protein: CASSLGLTDTQYF
CDR3 DNA: TGTGCCAGCTCACTGGGTCTCACAGATACGCAGTATTTT
V gene: TRBV18
CDR3 length: 13
J gene: TRBJ2-3
D gene: .
clone size: .

CDR3 protein: CASSEEGTGASPLHF
CDR3 DNA: TGTGCCAGCAGTGAAGAGGGGACAGGGGCTTCACCCCTCCACTTT
V gene: TRBV2
CDR3 length: 15
J gene: TRBJ1-6
D gene: TRBD1
clone size: .

CDR3 protein: CAWIRRTNYGYTF
CDR3 DNA: TGTGCCTGGATTAGGCGGACTAACTATGGCTACACCTTC
V gene: TRBV30
CDR3 length: 13
J gene: TRBJ1-2
D gene: .
clone size: .

CDR3 protein: CAWSGQLRNEQYF
CDR3 DNA: TGTGCCTGGAGTGGCCAGCTACGAAACGAGCAGTACTTC
V gene: TRBV30
CDR3 length: 13
J gene: TRBJ2-7
D gene: .
clone size: .

CDR3 protein: CASSLGGAAEQYF
CDR3 DNA: TGTGCCAGCAGCTTAGGGGGCGCGGCCGAGCAGTACTTC
V gene: TRBV7-2
CDR3 length: 13
J gene: TRBJ2-7
D gene: .
clone size: .

CDR3 protein: CASSPNRASYEQFF
CDR3 DNA: TGTGCCAGCAGCCCAAACAGGGCCAGTTATGAGCAGTTCTTC
V gene: TRBV6-5
CDR3 length: 14
J gene: TRBJ2-1
D gene: .
clone size: few

CDR3 protein: CASSPLEEASYEQYF
CDR3 DNA: TGTGCCAGCAGCCCCTTGGAGGAAGCTTCCTACGAGCAGTACTTC
V gene: TRBV7-3
CDR3 length: 15
J gene: TRBJ2-7
D gene: .
clone size: .

CDR3 protein: CSVDQEGNYGYTF
CDR3 DNA: TGCAGCGTTGACCAGGAGGGAAACTATGGCTACACCTTC
V gene: TRBV29-1
CDR3 length: 13
J gene: TRBJ1-2
D gene: .
clone size: few

CDR3 protein: CASSVAGALQPQHF
CDR3 DNA: TGTGCCAGCAGCGTTGCAGGGGCCCTCCAGCCCCAGCATTTT
V gene: TRBV7-9
CDR3 length: 14
J gene: TRBJ1-5
D gene: .
clone size: few

CDR3 protein: CASRLRLVDNTDTQYF
CDR3 DNA: TGTGCCAGCAGATTACGACTAGTTGATAACACAGATACGCAGTATTTT
V gene: TRBV2
CDR3 length: 16
J gene: TRBJ2-3
D gene: .
clone size: few

CDR3 protein: CASSLNPDNEQFF
CDR3 DNA: TGCGCCAGCAGCTTGAACCCGGACAATGAGCAGTTCTTC
V gene: TRBV5-1
CDR3 length: 13
J gene: TRBJ2-1
D gene: .
clone size: .

CDR3 protein: CASSYGDSNQPQHF
CDR3 DNA: TGTGCCAGCAGTTACGGAGATAGCAATCAGCCCCAGCATTTT
V gene: TRBV6-6
CDR3 length: 14
J gene: TRBJ1-5
D gene: .
clone size: .

CDR3 protein: CASSLARTVQSPLHF
CDR3 DNA: TGTGCCAGCAGCTTAGCGAGGACAGTGCAGTCACCCCTCCACTTT
V gene: TRBV7-9
CDR3 length: 15
J gene: TRBJ1-6
D gene: .
clone size: few

CDR3 protein: CASSFGQGSVPLHF
CDR3 DNA: TGTGCCAGCAGTTTTGGGCAGGGTTCGGTTCCCCTCCACTTT
V gene: TRBV27
CDR3 length: 14
J gene: TRBJ1-6
D gene: .
clone size: few

CDR3 protein: CAISGGQFYEQYF
CDR3 DNA: TGTGCCATCAGTGGGGGGCAGTTCTACGAGCAGTACTTC
V gene: TRBV10-3
CDR3 length: 13
J gene: TRBJ2-7
D gene: .
clone size: .

CDR3 protein: CASNQIWGDTEAFF
CDR3 DNA: TGTGCCAGCAACCAAATCTGGGGGGACACTGAAGCTTTCTTT
V gene: TRBV6-5
CDR3 length: 14
J gene: TRBJ1-1
D gene: .
clone size: .